The rows below give T cell receptor beta chains drawn from one sample of a study of blood T cell repertoires in COVID-19. The table came from immunoSEQ multiplex PCR; TCRdb's copy has only in-frame clones and leaves some out. In the table there are 180,000 or so clones, about 88% of which are singletons. The specimen sequenced was PBMCs or T cells enriched from blood (not recorded which). These TCRs come from a human donor with acute COVID-19. The donor label of this sample is uncertain. Each CDR3 is given with its conserved first and last residue. D genes are given only for firm matches. Clone size is given for some rows only: seen once, a few or many times, or a class if the clone is expanded.

J gene	clone size	D gene	V gene	CDR3 protein	CDR3 DNA
TRBJ1-1	.	TRBD1	TRBV20-1	CSARDREEAFF	TGCAGTGCTCGGGACAGGGAAGAAGCTTTCTTT
TRBJ1-4	.	.	TRBV7-8	CASSAQRTNEKLFF	TGTGCCAGCAGCGCACAGAGAACTAATGAAAAACTGTTTTTT
TRBJ2-7	.	.	TRBV21-1	CASSYLEVDEQYF	TGTGCCAGCAGCTATCTAGAGGTGGACGAGCAGTACTTC
TRBJ1-2	.	TRBD1	TRBV5-8	CASSSYRWDSFYGYTF	TGTGCCAGCAGTTCCTACCGATGGGACAGCTTCTATGGCTACACCTTC
TRBJ1-1	once	.	TRBV9	CASSVAIRREEAFF	TGTGCCAGCAGCGTAGCCATCAGACGGGAGGAAGCTTTCTTT
TRBJ2-7	.	.	TRBV7-9	CASSLAGSDEQYF	TGTGCCAGCAGCTTAGCTGGGAGCGACGAGCAGTACTTC
TRBJ1-2	.	TRBD1	TRBV24-1	CATSDSGQGSYGYTF	TGTGCCACCAGTGATTCGGGACAGGGGAGCTATGGCTACACCTTC
TRBJ2-1	.	TRBD1	TRBV12-5	CASGLDRGASLLRNEQFF	TGTGCTAGTGGCTTAGACAGGGGGGCATCCCTATTGAGGAATGAGCAGTTCTTC
TRBJ1-1	.	TRBD1	TRBV7-2	CASSRGQGVSNTEAFF	TGTGCCAGCAGTAGAGGACAGGGGGTTTCGAACACTGAAGCTTTCTTT
TRBJ2-7	.	TRBD1	TRBV10-1	CASRRDRGDGEQYF	TGCGCCAGCAGGAGGGACAGGGGTGATGGCGAGCAGTACTTC
TRBJ1-1	.	TRBD1	TRBV4-2	CASSRGTGVNTEAFF	TGTGCCAGCAGCCGAGGGACAGGAGTGAACACTGAAGCTTTCTTT
TRBJ2-1	.	.	TRBV3-1/TRBV3-2	CASSFGQGEQFF	TGTGCCAGCAGCTTCGGCCAGGGTGAGCAGTTCTTC
TRBJ1-2	.	.	TRBV29-1	CSVEAGGEGYTF	TGCAGCGTTGAGGCCGGTGGAGAAGGCTACACCTTC
TRBJ1-1	.	TRBD1	TRBV12-3/TRBV12-4	CASSPQGAEAFF	TGTGCCAGCAGTCCCCAGGGGGCAGAAGCTTTCTTT
TRBJ2-5	.	TRBD1	TRBV5-4	CASSPTGDRVETQYF	TGTGCCAGCAGCCCCACCGGGGACAGGGTGGAGACCCAGTACTTC
TRBJ1-1	.	.	TRBV19	CASSIGGGSTEAFF	TGTGCCAGTAGTATAGGCGGCGGGAGCACTGAAGCTTTCTTT
TRBJ1-4	.	TRBD1	TRBV6-5	CASSFGTGWSEKLFF	TGTGCCAGCAGTTTTGGGACAGGGTGGTCTGAAAAACTGTTTTTT
TRBJ2-2	.	.	TRBV24-1	CATSDFSRGTGELFF	TGTGCCACCAGTGATTTTTCCCGGGGCACCGGGGAGCTGTTTTTT
TRBJ2-7	few	TRBD2	TRBV7-9	CASSPRLAGIIEQYF	TGTGCCAGCAGCCCTCGACTAGCGGGGATTATCGAGCAGTACTTC
TRBJ2-7	.	TRBD1	TRBV7-6	CASSLGGQGSYEQYF	TGTGCCAGCAGCTTAGGAGGACAGGGCTCCTACGAGCAGTACTTC
TRBJ2-5	once	.	TRBV4-2	CASSPSVSYFQETQYF	TGTGCCAGCAGCCCTTCCGTCTCGTACTTCCAAGAGACCCAGTACTTC
TRBJ2-5	.	.	TRBV5-4	CASSSQDRGIETQYF	TGTGCCAGCAGCTCACAGGACAGAGGAATAGAGACCCAGTACTTC
TRBJ2-1	.	.	TRBV7-6	CASSTRTGVAYNEQFF	TGTGCCAGCAGCACCCGGACGGGGGTGGCCTACAATGAGCAGTTCTTC
TRBJ1-2	.	.	TRBV7-9	CASSRDSGSHTF	TGTGCCAGCAGCCGAGACTCAGGGTCCCACACCTTC
TRBJ2-2	once	.	TRBV15	CATSRVGVLAGELFF	TGTGCCACCAGCAGAGTCGGGGTGCTCGCCGGGGAGCTGTTTTTT
TRBJ1-5	.	.	TRBV4-2	CASSPFGARGSRAYSNQPQHF	TGTGCCAGCAGCCCCTTCGGAGCTAGGGGTTCTAGAGCTTATAGCAATCAGCCCCAGCATTTT
TRBJ1-1	.	TRBD1	TRBV5-4	CASSLEGQGWNTEAFF	TGTGCCAGCAGCTTGGAGGGACAGGGCTGGAACACTGAAGCTTTCTTT
TRBJ1-5	.	TRBD1	TRBV5-6	CASSLLRDRSNQPQHF	TGTGCCAGCAGCTTGTTAAGGGACAGGAGCAATCAGCCCCAGCATTTT
TRBJ2-2	.	TRBD1	TRBV7-3	CASSLGTGSAGELFF	TGTGCCAGCTCGCTGGGGACAGGGAGCGCCGGGGAGCTGTTTTTT
TRBJ1-1	.	TRBD1	TRBV30	CAWSHQGGTEAFF	TGTGCCTGGAGTCACCAGGGGGGCACTGAAGCTTTCTTT
TRBJ1-2	.	TRBD1	TRBV2	CASNSPRDRNSYGYTF	TGTGCCAGCAACTCCCCCCGGGACAGGAATTCATATGGCTACACCTTC
TRBJ1-2	.	.	TRBV20-1	CSASRGATVNYGYTF	TGCAGTGCCAGTAGGGGCGCGACAGTTAACTATGGCTACACCTTC
TRBJ1-4	.	.	TRBV25-1	CASSDGGIGNEKLFF	TGTGCCAGCAGTGACGGAGGGATAGGGAATGAAAAACTGTTTTTT
TRBJ1-1	.	.	TRBV12-3/TRBV12-4	CASSNRFEEAFF	TGTGCCAGCAGTAACAGGTTCGAAGAAGCTTTCTTT
TRBJ2-2	.	TRBD1	TRBV7-2	CASSTATGYTGELFF	TGTGCCAGCAGCACCGCGACAGGGTACACCGGGGAGCTGTTTTTT
TRBJ1-4	.	TRBD1	TRBV30	CAWRPGQRNEKLFF	TGTGCCTGGAGGCCGGGACAGAGGAATGAAAAACTGTTTTTT
TRBJ1-1	.	.	TRBV5-4	CASTIQADTEAFF	TGTGCCAGCACCATACAGGCGGACACTGAAGCTTTCTTT
TRBJ2-5	.	.	TRBV19	CASSTQHNHLKTQYF	TGTGCCAGTAGTACCCAACACAACCACCTCAAGACCCAGTACTTC
TRBJ2-1	.	TRBD1	TRBV5-6	CASSGTGQGGHEQFF	TGTGCCAGCAGCGGCACGGGACAGGGTGGGCATGAGCAGTTCTTC
TRBJ1-1	.	.	TRBV19	CASSIAVGRGAFF	TGTGCCAGTAGTATTGCGGTCGGGAGGGGAGCTTTCTTT
TRBJ2-1	.	.	TRBV5-1	CASRLDRGLRGGEQFF	TGCGCCAGCAGGTTGGACAGAGGACTGCGCGGGGGTGAGCAGTTCTTC
TRBJ2-7	.	.	TRBV4-3	CASSQDRQADYEQYF	TGCGCCAGCAGCCAAGATAGACAGGCCGACTACGAGCAGTACTTC
TRBJ1-2	.	.	TRBV19	CASSIVAGGYTF	TGTGCCAGTAGTATAGTGGCAGGCGGCTACACCTTC
TRBJ2-7	.	.	TRBV7-6	CASSSNLEDEQYF	TGTGCCAGCAGCTCAAACTTAGAGGACGAGCAGTACTTC
TRBJ1-5	once	.	TRBV19	CASSIQGLGQPQHF	TGTGCCAGTAGTATACAGGGATTAGGGCAGCCCCAGCATTTT
TRBJ1-3	.	.	TRBV12-5	CASEGGSSGNTIYF	TGTGCTAGTGAGGGCGGGAGCTCTGGAAACACCATATATTTT
TRBJ1-2	.	.	TRBV3-1/TRBV3-2	CASSRRLGLEGGFHYGYTF	TGTGCCAGCAGCCGGCGCTTGGGGTTAGAGGGAGGTTTTCACTATGGCTACACCTTC
TRBJ2-5	once	.	TRBV6-5	CASSYSGHLQETQYF	TGTGCCAGCAGTTACTCGGGACACTTACAAGAGACCCAGTACTTC
TRBJ2-1	.	TRBD2	TRBV15	CATSKLANLAGVYNEQFF	TGTGCCACCAGCAAACTAGCGAATCTAGCGGGGGTCTACAATGAGCAGTTCTTC
TRBJ1-2	.	TRBD1	TRBV4-1	CASSHRTGVNGYTF	TGCGCCAGCAGCCACAGGACAGGGGTAAATGGCTACACCTTC
TRBJ1-1	.	TRBD1	TRBV7-3	CASSLDRVTEAFF	TGTGCCAGCAGCTTAGACAGGGTCACTGAAGCTTTCTTT
TRBJ2-7	.	.	TRBV29-1	CSVEGQGNEQYF	TGCAGCGTTGAAGGTCAGGGTAACGAGCAGTACTTC
TRBJ2-7	.	TRBD1	TRBV9	CASSFRTGGMDEQYF	TGTGCCAGCAGCTTCAGGACAGGGGGCATGGACGAGCAGTACTTC
TRBJ2-3	.	TRBD2	TRBV5-1	CASSLGLAGGNTDTQYF	TGCGCCAGCAGCTTGGGACTAGCGGGGGGGAACACAGATACGCAGTATTTT